Below, one T cell receptor (beta chain) is given with its context. These data come from a study of cytomegalovirus exposure and HLA in healthy donors. With 60 Vbeta and 13 Jbeta primers, the PCR was carried out. Repertoires were generated with immunoSEQ multiplex PCR, while TCRdb's copy carries only in-frame clones and drops some. The table includes about 89,000 clones, approximately 65% detected once. Trimming cost V 2 bases and J 5 bases; bases outside gene matches: 14. CDR3 length equals 17 residues. Germline-derived CDR1 and CDR2 are SGHDN and FVKESK. The TCR was taken from a man aged 25 to 40 in good health and CMV-seronegative. Sequenced input: PBMCs. The chain carries TRBV14 and TRBJ1-2; 7 bases map to TRBD1. CDR3 loop: CASSQLTGTDFGYGYTF. In DNA, the CDR3 is TGTGCCAGCAGCCAACTTACCGGGACAGATTTCGGTTATGGCTACACCTTC.